What follows are 13 T cell receptor beta chains derived from one specimen sequenced in a study of human T cells and chemical hapten exposure. MiXCR, run by TCRdb on the RACE reads, gives a single entry per CDR3 protein. This table holds under 200,000 distinct CDR3 sequences, roughly 30% found once. Time point given: pre-sensitization, week 0. Treatment indicated: therapeutic diphenylcyclopropenone sensitization with weekly scalp DPC. Specimen: whole blood, collected in connection with sensitization to the hapten diphenylcyclopropenone (DPC). The receptors shown here come from a woman aged 25 to 39 with alopecia areata. Some clones in this sample may be carry-over from other donors' samples.

The chain links TRBV7-8 to TRBJ2-5; 10 bases align to TRBD1. The CDR3 has 15 amino acids. The trim removed 4 bases at V and 2 bases at J, leaving 4 bases unmatched. The germline V gene encodes CDR1 SGHVS and CDR2 FQNEAQ. CDR3 bases: TGTGCCAGCAGCTCACCGGGACAGGGGCAAGAGACCCAGTACTTC. It is translated as CASSSPGQGQETQYF.

The rearrangement joins TRBV5-1 to TRBJ1-2; 9 bases agree with TRBD1. Germline values: CDR1 SGHRS, CDR2 YFSETQ. V dropped 4 bases and J dropped 2; count of bases not matched to a gene: 6. CDR3 length: 15 amino acids. CDR3 in DNA: TGCGCCAGCAGCGGGAGGACAGGGGCAAACTATGGCTACACCTTC. It encodes CASSGRTGANYGYTF.

This clonotype was found a few times. The CDR3 sequence: CSANRGNDYGYTF. The CDR3, as DNA: TGCAGTGCTAATCGAGGGAACGACTATGGCTACACCTTC. This sequence joins TRBV20-1 and TRBJ1-2; D not resolved. V dropped 4 bases and J dropped 3 bases, with 12 bases sitting between them. Germline CDR1 is DFQATT and CDR2 is SNEGSKA (reference sequence). The CDR3 runs 13 residues.

The chain joins TRBV29-1 to TRBJ2-2; tentative D call: TRBD2 (7 bases). The germline CDR1 and CDR2 sequences are SQVTM and ANQGSEA. The CDR3 spans 17 residues. V was pared by 0 bases and J by 4 bases, with 18 bases between. CDR3 DNA: TGCAGCGTTGAAGAGATTTGGGGGGGGCGCGCCACCGGGGAGCTGTTTTTT. Translation gives CSVEEIWGGRATGELFF.

This clonotype was observed a few times. The V call is TRBV2, the J call TRBJ1-6, with D uncertain. CDR1 and CDR2 (germline): SNHLY, FYNNEI. Between the trimmed V and J ends, which lost 3 bases and 10 bases, there was a span of 10 bases. The CDR3 is made up of 13 amino acids. CDR3 DNA sequence: TGTGCCAGCAGTGAGTGGGGTTTCTCACCCCTCCACTTT. This sequence encodes CASSEWGFSPLHF. The full variable domain, with the rest looked up from reference TRBV2 and TRBJ1-6, is EPEVTQTPSHQVTQMGQEVILRCVPISNHLYFYWYRQILGQKVEFLVSFYNNEISEKSEIFDDQFSVERPDGSNFTLKIRSTKLEDSAMYFCASSEWGFSPLHFGNGTRLTVT.

The chain employs TRBV28 and TRBJ2-7; D may match TRBD1 or TRBD2 (6 bases each). Germline CDR1 and CDR2: MDHEN and SYDVKM. V lost 4 bases to trimming and J lost 3 bases, with 13 bases between them. This CDR3 spans 14 amino acids. The CDR3: CASSSGGTYYEQYF. CDR3 nucleotide sequence: TGTGCCAGCAGTTCCGGAGGGACATACTACGAGCAGTACTTC. The full variable domain, completed using reference TRBV28 and TRBJ2-7, is DVKVTQSSRYLVKRTGEKVFLECVQDMDHENMFWYRQDPGLGLRLIYFSYDVKMKEKGDIPEGYSVSREKKERFSLILESASTNQTSMYLCASSSGGTYYEQYFGPGTRLTVT.

Notes on this clonotype: The conserved final phenylalanine or tryptophan is absent from the CDR3, which likely points to a read error. V and J are TRBV4-3 and TRBJ1-1; D not resolved. Germline-derived CDR1 and CDR2 are LGHNA and YSLEER. Trimming took off 0 bases at V and 3 bases at J, with 14 bases between the two ends. This CDR3 spans 16 amino acids. The CDR3 region is CASSQDRTAYYTEAFL. CDR3 bases: TGCGCCAGCAGCCAAGATCGGACGGCTTACTACACTGAAGCTTTCTTA.

This rearrangement joins TRBV2 to TRBJ2-5; D possibly corresponds to TRBD1 (6 bases). This CDR3 comprises 15 residues. From germline, CDR1 is SNHLY and CDR2 FYNNEI. Trimming shortened V by 4 bases and J by 1 base, and 13 bases separated the two germline ends. DNA of the CDR3: TGTGCCAGCAGTGGCATCGCAGGGGCCCAAGAGACCCAGTACTTC. Its protein is CASSGIAGAQETQYF.

This clonotype was counted only a few times. CDR3 DNA sequence: TGTGCCAGCAGTTTATTGGGTCTAGGCACCGGGGAGCTGTTTTTT. Translated: CASSLLGLGTGELFF. The chain is built from TRBV28 and TRBJ2-2; no definite D call. The ends were cut back, 1 base at V and 4 bases at J, with 10 bases in the middle. This CDR3 has 15 amino acids. Germline V CDR1 and CDR2: MDHEN, SYDVKM.

At least ten counts were recorded for this clonotype. The rearrangement uses TRBV7-9 and TRBJ1-4; a possible D gene is TRBD1 (6 bases). This CDR3 has 15 amino acids. Between the trimmed V and J ends, which lost 0 bases and 5 bases, there was a span of 10 bases. Germline-derived CDR1 and CDR2 are SEHNR and FQNEAQ (reference sequence). In DNA, the CDR3 is TGTGCCAGCAGCTTAGCGCTGGACAGAAATGAAAAACTGTTTTTT. Its protein product is CASSLALDRNEKLFF.

This clonotype was seen many times. The CDR3: CASSAQGAKNIQYF. The CDR3 region has the DNA TGTGCCAGCAGCGCCCAGGGAGCCAAAAACATTCAGTACTTC. The V call is TRBV7-9, the J call TRBJ2-4, with TRBD1 as a possible D gene (5 bases). Trimming removed 5 bases at V and 0 bases at J, with 8 bases between. This CDR3 comprises 14 residues. Germline V gene lookup returns CDR1 SEHNR and CDR2 FQNEAQ (reference sequence).

This clonotype has only a few counts. This rearrangement joins TRBV28 to TRBJ1-1, with 7 bases aligning to TRBD1. V shed 4 bases and J 0 bases; nucleotides not matched to a gene: 11. Germline loops: CDR1 MDHEN, CDR2 SYDVKM. CDR3 size: 17 residues. The CDR3: CASSSYRDSYMNTEAFF. The CDR3 DNA reads as TGTGCCAGCAGTTCATACCGGGACAGCTACATGAACACTGAAGCTTTCTTT.

Remarks on this clonotype: Here the CDR3 omits its conserved ending phenylalanine or tryptophan, so a read error is the likely source. The V call is TRBV29-1, the J call TRBJ2-7, with a tentative D call TRBD2 (6 bases). This CDR3 contains 11 residues. V was clipped by 7 bases and J by 3 bases, with 10 bases between them. Germline values: CDR1 SQVTM, CDR2 ANQGSEA. CDR3 residues: CSAGDFYEQYS. DNA for the CDR3: TGCAGCGCCGGGGACTTCTACGAGCAGTACTCC.